The rows below give T cell receptor beta chains drawn from one sample of a study of blood T cell repertoires in COVID-19. Some clones are missing from TCRdb's copy, which holds only in-frame ones; the method was immunoSEQ multiplex PCR. The sample carries around 220,000 clones, about 86% recorded once. Sequenced material: PBMCs or T cells enriched from blood (not recorded which). These receptor sequences come from a woman between 50 and 59 years old with acute COVID-19. Both conserved end residues are part of each CDR3. Fields, in order: CDR3 length, D gene, V gene, J gene, CDR3 DNA, CDR3 protein. A D gene is named only where the DNA matches it firmly.

cdr3_length: 18; d_call: TRBD2; v_call: TRBV7-8; j_call: TRBJ2-3; cdr3_nt: TGTGCCAGCAGCTTAGAGGTTATAGCGGGCGGTCGCACAGATACGCAGTATTTT; cdr3_aa: CASSLEVIAGGRTDTQYF
cdr3_length: 12; d_call: TRBD1; v_call: TRBV6-5; j_call: TRBJ2-7; cdr3_nt: TGTGCCAGCAGTAGACAGGGCTACGAGCAGTACTTC; cdr3_aa: CASSRQGYEQYF
cdr3_length: 14; d_call: TRBD1; v_call: TRBV19; j_call: TRBJ1-5; cdr3_nt: TGTGCCAGTAGTGTACAGACAGGGGGACAGCCCCAGCATTTT; cdr3_aa: CASSVQTGGQPQHF
cdr3_length: 13; d_call: NA; v_call: TRBV6-5; j_call: TRBJ1-1; cdr3_nt: TGTGCCAGCAGTTACGAGAGGCGCACTGAAGCTTTCTTT; cdr3_aa: CASSYERRTEAFF
cdr3_length: 13; d_call: NA; v_call: TRBV6-4; j_call: TRBJ1-2; cdr3_nt: TGTGCCAGCAGAACAGGGATTGGACATGGCTACACCTTC; cdr3_aa: CASRTGIGHGYTF
cdr3_length: 16; d_call: NA; v_call: TRBV4-1; j_call: TRBJ1-1; cdr3_nt: TGCGCCAGCAGCCAATACTTCAGGGGAAGTGGAACTGAAGCTTTCTTT; cdr3_aa: CASSQYFRGSGTEAFF
cdr3_length: 17; d_call: TRBD2; v_call: TRBV5-1; j_call: TRBJ2-2; cdr3_nt: TGCGCCAGCAGCTGGGGACTAGCGGGACTTAACACCGGGGAGCTGTTTTTT; cdr3_aa: CASSWGLAGLNTGELFF
cdr3_length: 16; d_call: TRBD1; v_call: TRBV14; j_call: TRBJ1-4; cdr3_nt: TGTGCCAGCAGCCAACCGCGCGGGACAGAAAATGAAAAACTGTTTTTT; cdr3_aa: CASSQPRGTENEKLFF
cdr3_length: 17; d_call: NA; v_call: TRBV1; j_call: TRBJ2-3; cdr3_nt: TGCACCAGCAGCCAAGACGGTCGGGAGGGAGGCACAGATACGCAGTATTTT; cdr3_aa: CTSSQDGREGGTDTQYF
cdr3_length: 15; d_call: NA; v_call: TRBV19; j_call: TRBJ1-4; cdr3_nt: TGTGCCAGTAGTGTTCCGGCGGCGGAGAGTGAAAAACTGTTTTTT; cdr3_aa: CASSVPAAESEKLFF
cdr3_length: 17; d_call: TRBD2; v_call: TRBV5-4; j_call: TRBJ2-3; cdr3_nt: TGTGCCAGCAGCTTGAAACTAGCGGGCTTGATGACAGATACGCAGTATTTT; cdr3_aa: CASSLKLAGLMTDTQYF
cdr3_length: 16; d_call: NA; v_call: TRBV24-1; j_call: TRBJ1-5; cdr3_nt: TGTGCCACCAGTGCCGGGGTGACAGGTAGCAATCAGCCCCAGCATTTT; cdr3_aa: CATSAGVTGSNQPQHF
cdr3_length: 13; d_call: NA; v_call: TRBV28; j_call: TRBJ1-1; cdr3_nt: TGTGCCAGCAGTTTAGGCCAGGTTAATGAAGCTTTCTTT; cdr3_aa: CASSLGQVNEAFF
cdr3_length: 14; d_call: TRBD1; v_call: TRBV7-8; j_call: TRBJ1-6; cdr3_nt: TGTGCCAGCAGCCCCGGACAGGCCAATTCACCCCTCCACTTT; cdr3_aa: CASSPGQANSPLHF
cdr3_length: 16; d_call: TRBD1; v_call: TRBV13; j_call: TRBJ2-3; cdr3_nt: TGTGCCAGCAGCTCCCGACAGGGGCATAGCACAGATACGCAGTATTTT; cdr3_aa: CASSSRQGHSTDTQYF